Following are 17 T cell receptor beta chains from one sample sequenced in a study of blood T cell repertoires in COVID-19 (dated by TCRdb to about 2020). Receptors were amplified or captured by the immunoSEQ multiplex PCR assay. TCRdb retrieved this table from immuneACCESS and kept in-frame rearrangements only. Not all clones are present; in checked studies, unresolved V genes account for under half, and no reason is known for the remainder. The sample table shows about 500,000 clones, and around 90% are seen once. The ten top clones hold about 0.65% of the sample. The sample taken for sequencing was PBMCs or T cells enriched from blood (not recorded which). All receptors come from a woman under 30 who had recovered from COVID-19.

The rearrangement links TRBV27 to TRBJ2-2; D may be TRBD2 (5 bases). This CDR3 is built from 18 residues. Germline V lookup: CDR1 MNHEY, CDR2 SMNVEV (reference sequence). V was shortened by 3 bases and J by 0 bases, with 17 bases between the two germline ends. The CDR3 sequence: CASSLSPERATNTGELFF. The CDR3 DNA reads TGTGCCAGCAGTTTGTCCCCTGAGAGGGCGACGAACACCGGGGAGCTGTTTTTT.

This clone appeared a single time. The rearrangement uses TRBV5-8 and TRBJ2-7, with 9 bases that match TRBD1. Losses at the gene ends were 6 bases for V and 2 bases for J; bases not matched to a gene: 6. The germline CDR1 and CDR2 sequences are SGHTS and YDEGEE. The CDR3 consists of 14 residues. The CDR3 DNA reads TGTGCCAGCATTCACAGGGGGCCCGCCTACGAGCAGTACTTC. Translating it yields CASIHRGPAYEQYF.

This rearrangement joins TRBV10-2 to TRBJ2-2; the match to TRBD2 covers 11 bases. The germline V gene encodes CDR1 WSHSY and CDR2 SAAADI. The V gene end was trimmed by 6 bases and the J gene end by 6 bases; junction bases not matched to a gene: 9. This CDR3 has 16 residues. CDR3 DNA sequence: TGCGCCAGCAGCCATTTAGCGGGGGGGGAGTCCGGGGAGCTGTTTTTT. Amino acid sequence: CASSHLAGGESGELFF.

In DNA, the CDR3 is TGTGCCAGCAGCCAAGGCGGGGGGCCGAGTGGGAATACGCAGTATTTT. This encodes CASSQGGGPSGNTQYF. This chain uses TRBV4-2 with TRBJ2-3; 8 positions match TRBD2. V shed 1 base and J 7 bases; nucleotides not matched to a gene: 10. Germline CDR1 is LGHNA and CDR2 is YNFKEQ. The CDR3 extends over 16 amino acids.

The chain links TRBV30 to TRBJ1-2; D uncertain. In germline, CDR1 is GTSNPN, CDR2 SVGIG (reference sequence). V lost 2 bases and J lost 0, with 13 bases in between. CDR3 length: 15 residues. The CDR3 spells CAWSSGEGSNYGYTF. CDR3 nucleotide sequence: TGTGCCTGGAGTTCAGGCGAGGGCTCTAACTATGGCTACACCTTC. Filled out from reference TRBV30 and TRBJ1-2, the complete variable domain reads SQTIHQWPATLVQPVGSPLSLECTVEGTSNPNLYWYRQAAGRGLQLLFYSVGIGQISSEVPQNLSASRPQDRQFILSSKKLLLSDSGFYLCAWSSGEGSNYGYTFGSGTRLTVV.

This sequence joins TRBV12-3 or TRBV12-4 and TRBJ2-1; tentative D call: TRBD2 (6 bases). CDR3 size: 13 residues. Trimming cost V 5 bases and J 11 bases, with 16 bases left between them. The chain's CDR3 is CASSPPGETQQFF. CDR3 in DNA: TGTGCCAGCAGTCCCCCGGGGGAGACACAGCAGTTCTTC.

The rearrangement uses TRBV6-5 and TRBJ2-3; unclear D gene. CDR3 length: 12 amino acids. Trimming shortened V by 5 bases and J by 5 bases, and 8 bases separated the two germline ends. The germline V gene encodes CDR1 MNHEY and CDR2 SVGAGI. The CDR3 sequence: CASSNRRDTQYF. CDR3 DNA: TGTGCCAGCAGTAACCGCAGAGATACGCAGTATTTT.

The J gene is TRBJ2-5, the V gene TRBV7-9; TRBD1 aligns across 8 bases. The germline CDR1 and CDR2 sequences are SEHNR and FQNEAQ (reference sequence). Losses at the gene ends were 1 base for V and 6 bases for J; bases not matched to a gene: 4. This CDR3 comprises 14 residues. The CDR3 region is CASSLVGQGKTQYF. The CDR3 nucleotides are TGTGCCAGCAGCTTAGTAGGACAGGGAAAGACCCAGTACTTC.

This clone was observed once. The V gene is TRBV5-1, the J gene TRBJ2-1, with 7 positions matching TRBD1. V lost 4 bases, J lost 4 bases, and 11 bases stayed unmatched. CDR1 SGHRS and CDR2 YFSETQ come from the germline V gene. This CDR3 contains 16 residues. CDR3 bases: TGCGCCAGCAGCCAAGATCGACAGGGAGCATACAATGAGCAGTTCTTC. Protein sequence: CASSQDRQGAYNEQFF.

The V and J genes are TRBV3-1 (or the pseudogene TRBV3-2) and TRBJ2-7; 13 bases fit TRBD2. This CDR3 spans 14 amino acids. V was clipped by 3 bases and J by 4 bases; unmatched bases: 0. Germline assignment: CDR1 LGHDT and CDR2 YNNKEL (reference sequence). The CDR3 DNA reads TGTGCCAGCAGCCAGACTAGCGGGGGGTACGAGCAGTACTTC. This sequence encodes CASSQTSGGYEQYF.

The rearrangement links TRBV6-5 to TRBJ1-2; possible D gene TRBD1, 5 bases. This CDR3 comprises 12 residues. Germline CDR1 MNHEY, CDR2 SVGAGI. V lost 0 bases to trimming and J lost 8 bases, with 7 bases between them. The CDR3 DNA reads TGTGCCAGCAGTTACTCGGGGGGAGGCTACACCTTC. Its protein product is CASSYSGGGYTF.

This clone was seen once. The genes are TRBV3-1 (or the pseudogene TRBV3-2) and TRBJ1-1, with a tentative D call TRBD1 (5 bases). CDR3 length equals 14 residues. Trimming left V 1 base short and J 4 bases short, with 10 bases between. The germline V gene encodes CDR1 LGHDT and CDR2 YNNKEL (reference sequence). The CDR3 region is CASSQVYQGTEAFF. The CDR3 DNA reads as TGTGCCAGCAGCCAAGTTTATCAGGGCACTGAAGCTTTCTTT.

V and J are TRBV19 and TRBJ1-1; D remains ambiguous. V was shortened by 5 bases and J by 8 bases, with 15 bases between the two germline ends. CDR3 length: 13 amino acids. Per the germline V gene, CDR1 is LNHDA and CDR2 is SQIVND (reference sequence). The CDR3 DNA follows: TGTGCCAGTAGTTTGGCCTCGGCAGCGGAAGCTTTCTTT. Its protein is CASSLASAAEAFF. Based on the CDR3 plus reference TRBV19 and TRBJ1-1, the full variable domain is DGGITQSPKYLFRKEGQNVTLSCEQNLNHDAMYWYRQDPGQGLRLIYYSQIVNDFQKGDIAEGYSVSREKKESFPLTVTSAQKNPTAFYLCASSLASAAEAFFGQGTRLTVV.

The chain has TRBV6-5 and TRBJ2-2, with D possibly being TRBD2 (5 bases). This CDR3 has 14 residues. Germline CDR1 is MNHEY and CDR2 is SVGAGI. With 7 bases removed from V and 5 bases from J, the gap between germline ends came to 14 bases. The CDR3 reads CASIFSGGTGELFF. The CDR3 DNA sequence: TGTGCCAGCATATTTAGTGGCGGGACCGGGGAGCTGTTTTTT.

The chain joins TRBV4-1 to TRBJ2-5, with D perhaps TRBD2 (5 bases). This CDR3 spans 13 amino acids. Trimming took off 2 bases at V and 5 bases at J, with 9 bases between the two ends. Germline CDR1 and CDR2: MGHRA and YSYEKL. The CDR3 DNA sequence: TGCGCCAGCAGCCAACCCTCGGGGGAGACCCAGTACTTC. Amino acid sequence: CASSQPSGETQYF.

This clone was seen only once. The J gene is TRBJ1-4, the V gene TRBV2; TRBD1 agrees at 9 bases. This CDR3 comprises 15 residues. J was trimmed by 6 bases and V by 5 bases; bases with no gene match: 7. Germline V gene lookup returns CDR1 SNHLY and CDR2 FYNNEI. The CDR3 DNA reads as TGTGCCAGCAGTCAAACAGGGGGCCGGGATGAAAAACTGTTTTTT. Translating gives CASSQTGGRDEKLFF.

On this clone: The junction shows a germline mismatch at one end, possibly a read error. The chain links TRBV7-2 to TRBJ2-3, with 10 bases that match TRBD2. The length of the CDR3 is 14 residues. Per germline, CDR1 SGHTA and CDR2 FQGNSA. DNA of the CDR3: TGTGCCAGCAGTCCGAGCGGGGGGGGTTGGGCACAGGATTTT. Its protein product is CASSPSGGGWAQDF.